This T cell receptor beta chain originates from a study of Ad26.COV2.S vaccination and SARS-CoV-2 variants. Study at large: In the study, Ad26.COV2.S was injected intramuscularly once, or twice 56 days apart.

Here immunoSEQ multiplex PCR was the method, and the copy in TCRdb shows in-frame clones only, minus some. The table has hundreds of thousands of clones, around 87% seen once. Treatment specified: around 19 received Ad26.COV2.S at low or high dose, single or two shots; about five received placebo; per-sample allocation not given. After the first vaccine or placebo injection, samples were drawn on day 63. The material sequenced was peripheral blood, taken in a trial of Ad26.COV2.S vaccine versus placebo. The TCR sequence derives from a person aged 18-65 years who received the Ad26.COV2.S COVID-19 vaccine or a placebo.

The CDR3 is CASSIVDSLYQPQHF. The CDR3 DNA reads TGTGCCAGTAGTATCGTGGACAGTCTATATCAGCCCCAGCATTTT. The chain links TRBV19 to TRBJ1-5, with a weak D call TRBD1 (6 bases). This CDR3 contains 15 residues. From germline, CDR1 is LNHDA and CDR2 SQIVND (reference sequence). V lost 3 bases and J 5 bases, leaving 14 bases between the germline ends.